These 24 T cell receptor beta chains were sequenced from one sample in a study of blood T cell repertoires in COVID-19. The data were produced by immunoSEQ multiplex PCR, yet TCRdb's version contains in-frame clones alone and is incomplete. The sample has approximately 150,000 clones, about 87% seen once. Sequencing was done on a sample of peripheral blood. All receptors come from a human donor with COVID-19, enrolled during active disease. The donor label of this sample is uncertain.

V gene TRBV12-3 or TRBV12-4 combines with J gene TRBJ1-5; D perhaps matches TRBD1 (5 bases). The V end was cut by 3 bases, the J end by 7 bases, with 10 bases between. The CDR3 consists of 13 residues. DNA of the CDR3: TGTGCCAGCAGTTTTGGGAGGGGCCAGCCCCAGCATTTT. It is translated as CASSFGRGQPQHF.

The CDR3 DNA follows: TGTGCCAGCAGTGAACTCCCGGGACAGGGCGGAAGCTATGGCTACACCTTC. Residues: CASSELPGQGGSYGYTF. The V call is TRBV6-1, the J call TRBJ1-2; TRBD1 aligns across 9 bases. Unmatched junction bases numbered 11, after V lost 2 bases and J lost 4 bases. CDR3 length: 17 amino acids. Germline CDR1 reads MNHNS; CDR2 reads SASEGT.

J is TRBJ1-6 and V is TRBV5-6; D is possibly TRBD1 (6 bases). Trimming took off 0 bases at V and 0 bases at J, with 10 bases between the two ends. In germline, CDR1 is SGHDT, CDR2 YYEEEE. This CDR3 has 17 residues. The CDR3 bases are TGTGCCAGCAGCTTGGCCGCGGACAGCTCCTATAATTCACCCCTCCACTTT. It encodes CASSLAADSSYNSPLHF.

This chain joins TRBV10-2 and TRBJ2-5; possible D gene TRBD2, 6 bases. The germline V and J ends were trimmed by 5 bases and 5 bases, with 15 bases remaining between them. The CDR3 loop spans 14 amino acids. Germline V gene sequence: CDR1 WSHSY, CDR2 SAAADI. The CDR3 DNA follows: TGCGCCAGCAGTACGGCGAAGGGGAGGGAGACCCAGTACTTC. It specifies CASSTAKGRETQYF.

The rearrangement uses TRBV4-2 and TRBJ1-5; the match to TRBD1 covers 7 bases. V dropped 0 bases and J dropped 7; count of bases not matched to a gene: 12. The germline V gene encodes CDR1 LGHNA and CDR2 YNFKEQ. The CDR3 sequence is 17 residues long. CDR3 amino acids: CASSQEGDRELGQPQHF. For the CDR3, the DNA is TGTGCCAGCAGCCAAGAGGGAGACAGGGAACTTGGGCAGCCCCAGCATTTT.

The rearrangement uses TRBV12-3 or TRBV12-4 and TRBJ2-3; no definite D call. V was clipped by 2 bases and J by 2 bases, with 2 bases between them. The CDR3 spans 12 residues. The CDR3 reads CASSLHTDTQYF. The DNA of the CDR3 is TGTGCCAGCAGTTTACACACAGATACGCAGTATTTT.

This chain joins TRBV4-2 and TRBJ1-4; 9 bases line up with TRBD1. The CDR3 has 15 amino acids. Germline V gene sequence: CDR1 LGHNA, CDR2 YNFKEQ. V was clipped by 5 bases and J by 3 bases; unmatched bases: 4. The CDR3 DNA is TGTGCCAGCAGCGACCGGGACAGGGCTAATGAAAAACTGTTTTTT. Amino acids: CASSDRDRANEKLFF.

This chain's CDR3 is CASSQDQQGQGASYNSPLHF. CDR3 in DNA: TGTGCCAGCAGCCAAGATCAGCAGGGACAGGGGGCCTCCTATAATTCACCCCTCCACTTT. This sequence joins TRBV4-2 and TRBJ1-6; 12 positions match TRBD1. The V gene end was trimmed by 0 bases and the J gene end by 0 bases; junction bases not matched to a gene: 6. Germline assignment: CDR1 LGHNA and CDR2 YNFKEQ. The CDR3 contains 20 residues.

The CDR3 nucleotides read TGTGCCAGCAGCTTCTATTCTGGAAACACCATATATTTT. Encoded protein: CASSFYSGNTIYF. This chain connects TRBV12-3 or TRBV12-4 to TRBJ1-3, with D uncertain. This CDR3 region has 13 residues. V was cut by 6 bases and J by 1 base, with 7 bases left in between.

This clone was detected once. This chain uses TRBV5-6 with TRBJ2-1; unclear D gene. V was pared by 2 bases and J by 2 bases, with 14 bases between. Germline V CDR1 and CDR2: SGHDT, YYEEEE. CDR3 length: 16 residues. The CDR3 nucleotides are TGTGCCAGCAGCTTTATCCGGGTCCATACCTACAATGAGCAGTTCTTC. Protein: CASSFIRVHTYNEQFF. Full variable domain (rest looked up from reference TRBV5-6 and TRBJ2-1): DAGVTQSPTHLIKTRGQQVTLRCSPKSGHDTVSWYQQALGQGPQFIFQYYEEEERQRGNFPDRFSGHQFPNYSSELNVNALLLGDSALYLCASSFIRVHTYNEQFFGPGTRLTVL.

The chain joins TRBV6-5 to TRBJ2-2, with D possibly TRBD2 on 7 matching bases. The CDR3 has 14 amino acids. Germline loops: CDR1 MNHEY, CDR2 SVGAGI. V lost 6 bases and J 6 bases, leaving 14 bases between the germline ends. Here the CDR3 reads CASSLRGAPGELFF. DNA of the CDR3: TGTGCCAGCAGCCTACGGGGGGCCCCCGGGGAGCTGTTTTTT.

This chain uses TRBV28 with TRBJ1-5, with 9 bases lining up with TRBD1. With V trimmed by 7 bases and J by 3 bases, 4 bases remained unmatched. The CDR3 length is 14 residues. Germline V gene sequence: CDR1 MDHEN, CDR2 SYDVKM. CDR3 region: CASTEQGANQPQHF. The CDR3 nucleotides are TGTGCCAGCACTGAACAGGGGGCCAATCAGCCCCAGCATTTT.

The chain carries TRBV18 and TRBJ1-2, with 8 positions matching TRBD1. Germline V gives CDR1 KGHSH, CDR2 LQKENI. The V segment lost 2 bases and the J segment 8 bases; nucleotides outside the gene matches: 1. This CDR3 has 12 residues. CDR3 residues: CASSPDRGGYTF. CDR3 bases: TGTGCCAGCTCACCAGACAGGGGAGGCTACACCTTC.

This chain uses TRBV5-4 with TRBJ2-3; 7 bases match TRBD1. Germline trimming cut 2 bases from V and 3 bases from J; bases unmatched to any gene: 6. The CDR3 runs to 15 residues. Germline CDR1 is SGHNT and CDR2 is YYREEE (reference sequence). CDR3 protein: CASSFPRQGTDTQYF. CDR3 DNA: TGTGCCAGCAGCTTTCCTCGACAGGGAACAGATACGCAGTATTTT.

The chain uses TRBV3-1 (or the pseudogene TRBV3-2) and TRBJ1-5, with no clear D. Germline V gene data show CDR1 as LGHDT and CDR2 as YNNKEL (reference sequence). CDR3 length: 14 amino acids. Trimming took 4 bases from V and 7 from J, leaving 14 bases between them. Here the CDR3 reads CASSPKTSGQPQHF. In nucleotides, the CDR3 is TGTGCCAGCAGCCCAAAGACCTCGGGGCAGCCCCAGCATTTT.

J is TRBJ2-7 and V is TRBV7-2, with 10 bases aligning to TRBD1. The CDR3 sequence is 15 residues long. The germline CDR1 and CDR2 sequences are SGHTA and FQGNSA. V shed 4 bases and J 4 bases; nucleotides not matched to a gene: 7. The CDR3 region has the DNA TGTGCCAGCAGCTCTGGACAGGGGGAATCTTACGAGCAGTACTTC. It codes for CASSSGQGESYEQYF.

CDR3 residues: CASSLSTGMGEQFF. In nucleotides, the CDR3 is TGCGCCAGCAGCTTGTCTACAGGGATGGGCGAGCAGTTCTTC. The chain links TRBV5-1 to TRBJ2-1; possibly TRBD1 for D (6 bases). Trimming took off 1 base at V and 10 bases at J, with 15 bases between the two ends. The CDR3 has 14 residues. CDR1 and CDR2 (germline): SGHRS, YFSETQ.

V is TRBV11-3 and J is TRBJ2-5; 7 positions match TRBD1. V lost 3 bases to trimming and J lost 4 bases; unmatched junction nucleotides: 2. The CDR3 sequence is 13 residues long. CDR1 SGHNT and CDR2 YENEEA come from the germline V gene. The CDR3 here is CASSFKGAETQYF. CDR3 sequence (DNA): TGTGCCAGCAGCTTTAAGGGGGCAGAGACCCAGTACTTC.

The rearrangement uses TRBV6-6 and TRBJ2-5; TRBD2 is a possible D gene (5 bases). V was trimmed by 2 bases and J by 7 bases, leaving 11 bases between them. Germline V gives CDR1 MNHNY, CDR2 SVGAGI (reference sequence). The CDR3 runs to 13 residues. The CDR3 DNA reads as TGTGCCAGCAGTTACGGGCTAGAGGGGACCCAGTACTTC. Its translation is CASSYGLEGTQYF.

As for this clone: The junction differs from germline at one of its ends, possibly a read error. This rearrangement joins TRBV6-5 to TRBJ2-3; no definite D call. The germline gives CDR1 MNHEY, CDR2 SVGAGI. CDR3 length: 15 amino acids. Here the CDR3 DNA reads TGTGCCAGCAGTCACTCGGGCAGGAGCACAGATACGCAGTATTTT. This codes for CASSHSGRSTDTQYF.

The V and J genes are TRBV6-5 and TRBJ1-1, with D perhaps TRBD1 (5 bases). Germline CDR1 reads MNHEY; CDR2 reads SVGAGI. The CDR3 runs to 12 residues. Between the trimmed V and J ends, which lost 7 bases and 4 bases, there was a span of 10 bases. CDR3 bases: TGTGCCAGCATTGCCGGGGGCACTGAAGCTTTCTTT. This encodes CASIAGGTEAFF.

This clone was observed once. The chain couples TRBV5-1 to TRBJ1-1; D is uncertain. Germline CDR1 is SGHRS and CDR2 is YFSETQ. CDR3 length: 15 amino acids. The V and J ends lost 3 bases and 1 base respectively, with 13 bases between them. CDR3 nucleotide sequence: TGCGCCAGCAGCTCAGGTCCCTCCCCGAACACTGAAGCTTTCTTT. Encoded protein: CASSSGPSPNTEAFF.

The CDR3 DNA reads as TGTGCCAGTAGTTTCACAGGGGGATCTGAAGCTTTCTTT. Translating gives CASSFTGGSEAFF. The genes are TRBV19 and TRBJ1-1, with 8 positions matching TRBD1. V lost 5 bases and J lost 6; bases outside the gene matches: 5. Germline values: CDR1 LNHDA, CDR2 SQIVND (reference sequence). This CDR3 comprises 13 residues.

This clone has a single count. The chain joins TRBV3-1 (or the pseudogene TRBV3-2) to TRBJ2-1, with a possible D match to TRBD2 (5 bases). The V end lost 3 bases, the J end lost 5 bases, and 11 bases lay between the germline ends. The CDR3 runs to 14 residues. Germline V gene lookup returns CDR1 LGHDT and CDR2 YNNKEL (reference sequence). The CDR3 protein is CASSHNGVDNEQFF. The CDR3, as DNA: TGTGCCAGCAGCCATAACGGGGTAGACAATGAGCAGTTCTTC.